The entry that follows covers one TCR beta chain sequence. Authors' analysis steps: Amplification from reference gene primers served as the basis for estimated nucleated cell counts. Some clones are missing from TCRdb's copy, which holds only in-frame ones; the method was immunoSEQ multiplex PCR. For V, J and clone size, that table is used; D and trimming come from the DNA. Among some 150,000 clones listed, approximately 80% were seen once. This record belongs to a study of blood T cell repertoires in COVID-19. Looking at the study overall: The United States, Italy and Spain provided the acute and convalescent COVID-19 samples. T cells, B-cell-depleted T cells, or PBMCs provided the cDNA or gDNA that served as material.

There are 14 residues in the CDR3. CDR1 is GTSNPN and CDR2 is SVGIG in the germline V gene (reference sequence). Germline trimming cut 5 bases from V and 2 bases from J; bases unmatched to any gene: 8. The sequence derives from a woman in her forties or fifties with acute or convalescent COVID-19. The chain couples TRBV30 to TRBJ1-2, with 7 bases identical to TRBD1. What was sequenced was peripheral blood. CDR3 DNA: TGTGCCTGGCGTATGACAGGGTCCAACTATGGCTACACCTTC. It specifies CAWRMTGSNYGYTF.